Listed here are 25 T cell receptor beta chains from one sample, sequenced in a study of molecular identifiers for immune sequencing clone quantification. TCRdb reanalysed the PCR reads using MiXCR and keeps one entry per CDR3 protein. The table shows 490,000 or so distinct CDR3 sequences, with about a fifth occurring only once. Sequencing was done on a sample of naive CD8+ T cells from blood, with Jurkat cell RNA spiked in. Subset described: FACS-sorted CD8+CD4-CCR7+CD45RA+ naive T cells. The receptors derive from a human donor in good health. Some libraries in this study had Jurkat cell RNA spiked in.

This clonotype has more than one count but fewer than ten. The chain links TRBV13 to TRBJ2-3, with a tentative D call TRBD1 (6 bases). The CDR3 extends over 14 amino acids. Trimming stripped 3 bases from V and 4 bases from J, with 11 bases between. Per germline, CDR1 PRHDT and CDR2 FYEKMQ (reference sequence). The CDR3 region has the DNA TGTGCCAGCAGCTTCTCGGACAGTGCAGATACGCAGTATTTT. This encodes CASSFSDSADTQYF.

Ten or more counts support this clonotype. CDR3 DNA: TGTGCCAGCAGCCAAGAGGCTCATAGCGGGAGGGCCCGCGAGCAGTACTTC. Residues: CASSQEAHSGRAREQYF. The V gene is TRBV4-2, the J gene TRBJ2-7; 11 bases are a match to TRBD2. In germline, CDR1 is LGHNA, CDR2 YNFKEQ. V lost 0 bases and J lost 6; bases outside the gene matches: 10. CDR3 length: 17 amino acids.

Concerning this clonotype itself: One end of the junction is discordant with germline, which a read error may explain. J is TRBJ1-1 and V is TRBV11-1; tentative D call: TRBD1 (5 bases). Germline values: CDR1 SGHAT, CDR2 FQDESV (reference sequence). This CDR3 comprises 15 residues. CDR3 sequence reads: CASSSLERGPTGAFF. Here the CDR3 DNA reads TGTGCCAGCAGCTCTCTCGAGAGGGGCCCCACTGGAGCTTTCTTT.

In this sample, this clonotype turned up many times. This chain connects TRBV2 to TRBJ1-1; D unresolved. The CDR3 has 15 residues. Germline V gene lookup returns CDR1 SNHLY and CDR2 FYNNEI. V was cut by 2 bases and J by 2 bases, with 12 bases left in between. The CDR3 spells CASSEPLEINTEAFF. CDR3 nucleotide sequence: TGTGCCAGCAGTGAACCTCTAGAGATCAACACTGAAGCTTTCTTT.

A few counts support this clonotype. The chain is built from TRBV13 and TRBJ2-5, with D hard to call. The CDR3 is 12 amino acids. Germline CDR1 and CDR2: PRHDT and FYEKMQ (reference sequence). V was cut by 5 bases and J by 2 bases, with 6 bases left in between. The CDR3 sequence: CASSPLQETQYF. As DNA, the CDR3 is TGTGCCAGCAGCCCCCTACAAGAGACCCAGTACTTC.

This clonotype came up a few times. This chain links TRBV2 with TRBJ2-2; D may match TRBD1 or TRBD2 (5 bases each). V was clipped by 9 bases and J by 2 bases, with 16 bases between them. This CDR3 is built from 15 residues. Germline V gene data show CDR1 as SNHLY and CDR2 as FYNNEI. The CDR3 is CARKQAGANTGELFF. For the CDR3, the DNA is TGTGCCAGGAAACAAGCCGGGGCTAACACCGGGGAGCTGTTTTTT.

On this clonotype itself: This may come from a read error, since a much larger clone is one base off. The chain carries TRBV7-9 and TRBJ2-6, with a tentative D call TRBD1 (5 bases). This CDR3 contains 17 residues. CDR1 is SEHNR and CDR2 is FQNEAQ in the germline V gene (reference sequence). Deletions cut 5 bases from V and 4 bases from J, with 18 bases between. Here the CDR3 DNA reads TGTGCCAGCAGCAGGGCCACAGGTCCGTCAGGGGCCAACGTCCTGACTTTC. This sequence encodes CASSRATGPSGANVLTF.

In this sample, this clonotype turned up many times. This sequence joins TRBV5-4 and TRBJ1-3, with 7 bases lining up with TRBD1. The CDR3 is 16 amino acids. The junction had 10 bases not matched to a gene; V was cut back by 5 bases and J by 2 bases. CDR1 and CDR2 from the germline V gene are SGHNT and YYREEE (reference sequence). CDR3 loop: CASSTNRGTAGNTIYF. The CDR3 DNA sequence: TGTGCCAGCAGTACCAACAGGGGCACGGCTGGAAACACCATATATTTT.

The rearrangement links TRBV6-5 to TRBJ2-3; 7 bases match TRBD2. Germline values: CDR1 MNHEY, CDR2 SVGAGI. V trimming: 0 bases; J trimming: 0 bases; junction bases outside the gene matches: 6. CDR3 length: 17 amino acids. The CDR3 protein is CASSYSSAGESTDTQYF. The CDR3 DNA sequence: TGTGCCAGCAGTTACTCGAGCGCGGGGGAGAGCACAGATACGCAGTATTTT.

There are many counts of this clonotype. A junction boundary mismatches the germline segment, possibly from a read error. The V gene is TRBV6-2 or TRBV6-3, the J gene TRBJ1-1; D not resolved. This CDR3 spans 13 amino acids. CDR1 is MNHEY and CDR2 is SVGEGT in the germline V gene. The CDR3 sequence is CASSAKENIEAFF. The CDR3, as DNA: TGTGCCAGCAGTGCCAAGGAAAACATTGAAGCTTTCTTT.

Ten or more counts support this clonotype. V is TRBV11-2 and J is TRBJ1-1; D is ambiguous. With 5 bases removed from V and 10 bases from J, the gap between germline ends came to 14 bases. CDR3 length: 12 amino acids. CDR1 is SGHAT and CDR2 is FQNNGV in the germline V gene. The CDR3 reads CASSALQFGAFF. For the CDR3, the DNA is TGTGCCAGCAGCGCCTTGCAATTTGGAGCTTTCTTT. The full variable domain, with the rest looked up from reference TRBV11-2 and TRBJ1-1, is EAGVAQSPRYKIIEKRQSVAFWCNPISGHATLYWYQQILGQGPKLLIQFQNNGVVDDSQLPKDRFSAERLKGVDSTLKIQPAKLEDSAVYLCASSALQFGAFFGQGTRLTVV.

This clonotype was seen more than once but under ten times. DNA for the CDR3: TGTGCCACCAGTGAGAAAGGGTTTAACTATGGCTACACCTTC. Its translation: CATSEKGFNYGYTF. The genes are TRBV24-1 and TRBJ1-2, with D uncertain. Looked up from germline, CDR1 is KGHDR and CDR2 is SFDVKD. The CDR3 length is 14 residues. V gave up 4 bases and J gave up 1 base, with 9 bases separating them.

This clonotype has ten or more counts. This chain joins TRBV14 and TRBJ2-7; D perhaps matches TRBD1 (6 bases). There are 16 residues in the CDR3. Germline V lookup: CDR1 SGHDN, CDR2 FVKESK. Trimming took 0 bases from V and 2 from J, leaving 14 bases between them. The CDR3 DNA reads as TGTGCCAGCAGCCAAGAGGTGGGGGCTTGGACCTACGAGCAGTACTTC. Translated, it gives CASSQEVGAWTYEQYF.

This clonotype appeared a few times. This chain joins TRBV27 and TRBJ1-5, with TRBD1 matching 7 bases. Germline V CDR1 and CDR2: MNHEY, SMNVEV (reference sequence). This CDR3 has 14 amino acids. The V segment lost 2 bases and the J segment 3 bases; nucleotides outside the gene matches: 1. The CDR3 DNA is TGTGCCAGCAGTTTAGGGACAGCCAATCAGCCCCAGCATTTT. It is translated as CASSLGTANQPQHF.

Ten or more counts support this clonotype. The gene calls are TRBV12-3 or TRBV12-4 and TRBJ1-1; D perhaps matches TRBD1 (5 bases). V lost 1 base and J lost 5, with 8 bases in between. CDR3 length: 13 amino acids. The CDR3 DNA reads TGTGCCAGCAGTTTAGTTTGGGGGACTGAAGCTTTCTTT. This sequence encodes CASSLVWGTEAFF.

This clonotype occurred many times. The rearrangement links TRBV5-4 to TRBJ1-1; 7 bases are shared with TRBD1. Germline values: CDR1 SGHNT, CDR2 YYREEE (reference sequence). V shed 4 bases, J shed 0 bases, and the junction held 9 bases outside the gene matches. This CDR3 contains 16 residues. The CDR3 loop is CASSPPGQLLNTEAFF. CDR3 nucleotide sequence: TGTGCCAGCAGCCCCCCGGGACAGCTTTTGAACACTGAAGCTTTCTTT.

This clonotype was counted only a few times. The chain employs TRBV7-9 and TRBJ2-7; maybe TRBD1 (5 bases). The CDR3 totals 14 residues. Per the germline V gene, CDR1 is SEHNR and CDR2 is FQNEAQ (reference sequence). The V and J ends lost 0 bases and 5 bases respectively, with 11 bases between them. As DNA, the CDR3 is TGTGCCAGCAGCTTAGCAGGGGTAGGTGACGAGCAGTACTTC. Amino acids: CASSLAGVGDEQYF.

The V call is TRBV6-2 or TRBV6-3, the J call TRBJ1-2; D is unclear. V gave up 5 bases and J gave up 4 bases, with 11 bases separating them. This CDR3 contains 13 residues. The germline V gene encodes CDR1 MNHEY and CDR2 SVGEGT. Here the CDR3 reads CASSVDFVYGYTF. CDR3 nucleotide sequence: TGTGCCAGCAGTGTGGATTTTGTCTATGGCTACACCTTC.

Ten or more counts support this clonotype. The chain uses TRBV6-5 and TRBJ1-5, with D tentatively TRBD1 (5 bases). Germline loops: CDR1 MNHEY, CDR2 SVGAGI. V was cut by 5 bases and J by 0 bases, with 8 bases left in between. This CDR3 region has 14 residues. The CDR3 loop is CASSTGYSNQPQHF. The DNA for the CDR3 is TGTGCCAGCAGTACAGGTTATAGCAATCAGCCCCAGCATTTT.

Worth noting for this clonotype: A clone one base away is much larger, so this may be a read error. The chain links TRBV4-3 to TRBJ2-7; D tentatively fits TRBD1 or TRBD2 (5 bases each). Trimming took 0 bases from V and 2 from J, leaving 14 bases between them. Germline V gives CDR1 LGHNA, CDR2 YSLEER. This CDR3 has 16 residues. The DNA of the CDR3 is TGCGCCAGCAGCCAAGATCTTGAGGGGCCCCCCTACGAGCAGTACTTC. It encodes CASSQDLEGPPYEQYF.

Many counts were recorded for this clonotype. The chain couples TRBV6-2 or TRBV6-3 to TRBJ2-3, with a weak D call TRBD2 (6 bases). The length of the CDR3 is 12 residues. Germline CDR1 is MNHEY and CDR2 is SVGEGT. V was shortened by 2 bases and J by 11 bases, with 11 bases between the two germline ends. CDR3 nucleotide sequence: TGTGCCAGCAGTTACGGATCGCGGGAGCAGTATTTT. This translates into CASSYGSREQYF.

This clonotype was observed a handful of times. This chain links TRBV27 with TRBJ2-7, with a possible D match to TRBD2 (6 bases). Germline CDR1 is MNHEY and CDR2 is SMNVEV (reference sequence). The CDR3 has 14 amino acids. V lost 6 bases and J 6 bases, leaving 18 bases between the germline ends. CDR3 bases: TGTGCCAGCAGGTCCAGGCAGGGAGGAATCGAGCAGTACTTC. This sequence encodes CASRSRQGGIEQYF.

This clonotype was seen many times. The CDR3 DNA follows: TGTGCCAGCAGCTCAAGCGGGTCCTCCTACGAGCAGTACTTC. Its protein is CASSSSGSSYEQYF. The V gene is TRBV7-3, the J gene TRBJ2-7; TRBD2 might be the D (6 bases). Germline-derived CDR1 and CDR2 are SGHTA and FQGTGA. This CDR3 region has 14 residues. The ends were cut back, 4 bases at V and 0 bases at J, with 10 bases in the middle. The full variable domain, rest sourced from reference TRBV7-3 and TRBJ2-7, is GAGVSQTPSNKVTEKGKYVELRCDPISGHTALYWYRQSLGQGPEFLIYFQGTGAADDSGLPNDRFFAVRPEGSVSTLKIQRTERGDSAVYLCASSSSGSSYEQYFGPGTRLTVT.

There are a few counts of this clonotype. The chain links TRBV6-5 to TRBJ2-1, with 9 nucleotides matching TRBD2. V trimming: 2 bases; J trimming: 5 bases; junction bases outside the gene matches: 4. This CDR3 spans 15 amino acids. In germline, CDR1 is MNHEY, CDR2 SVGAGI. CDR3 residues: CASSYGLAGHNEQFF. For the CDR3, the DNA is TGTGCCAGCAGTTACGGGCTAGCGGGACACAATGAGCAGTTCTTC.

As regards this clonotype: This sequence may be a read error, since a much larger clone differs from it by one base. The chain has TRBV7-9 and TRBJ1-1, with D tentatively TRBD1 (6 bases). Germline assignment: CDR1 SEHNR and CDR2 FQNEAQ (reference sequence). This CDR3 comprises 14 residues. The CDR3 reads CASSLGRGITEALF. The DNA for the CDR3 is TGTGCCAGCAGCTTAGGCAGGGGCATCACTGAAGCTCTCTTT.